A selection of T cell receptor beta chains follows, all from one sample in a study of immune heterogeneity within non-small cell lung tumors. TCRdb analysed the multiplex PCR reads with MiXCR anew, one entry per CDR3 protein. Of over 9,000 distinct CDR3 sequences listed, roughly 26% are singletons. The sequencing sample was made of lung tumor tissue. The source of these receptors is a man aged 50 to 60 with non-small cell lung cancer. CDR3s include the opening cysteine and the closing phenylalanine or tryptophan. The D gene is left open where the match is weak. Clone size is shown for a subset of rows, as once, few, many or a class of expanded clone.

v_gene	j_gene	d_gene	abundance	CDR3aa	CDR3nt
TRBV19	TRBJ2-1	TRBD1	many	CASSSSLSSQGLGFF	TGTGCCAGTAGTTCCTCCCTCTCTTCACAGGGGCTCGGGTTCTTC
TRBV6-1	TRBJ1-6	TRBD1	many	CASTPGQGSYNSPLHF	TGTGCCAGCACCCCGGGACAGGGGTCCTATAATTCACCCCTCCACTTT
TRBV6-1	TRBJ2-1	TRBD2	medium-sized	CASSLEGGGTPLYEQFF	TGTGCCAGCAGTCTCGAGGGCGGGGGGACGCCTCTTTATGAGCAGTTCTTC
TRBV30	TRBJ2-1	.	many	CAWSVRYEQFF	TGTGCCTGGAGTGTAAGGTATGAGCAGTTCTTC
TRBV27	TRBJ2-7	TRBD2	medium-sized	CASRQGLAGSFEQYF	TGTGCCAGCAGGCAAGGACTAGCGGGCTCTTTCGAGCAGTACTTC
TRBV3-1	TRBJ1-5	.	.	CASSQGRQPKHF	TGTGCCAGCAGCCAAGGGAGGCAGCCCAAGCATTTT
TRBV5-1	TRBJ2-3	.	.	CASMLSARVDTQYF	TGCGCCAGCATGTTGAGTGCCCGTGTGGATACGCAGTATTTT
TRBV19	TRBJ2-7	.	medium-sized	CASSDSGEQYF	TGTGCCAGTAGTGACAGTGGCGAGCAGTACTTC
TRBV20-1	TRBJ1-5	TRBD1	many	CSAEAGGALQAQHF	TGCAGTGCTGAAGCAGGGGGCGCTCTGCAGGCCCAGCATTTT
TRBV6-1	TRBJ2-7	TRBD1	medium-sized	CASKRGTGPTYEQYF	TGTGCCAGCAAACGCGGGACAGGGCCCACCTACGAGCAGTACTTC
TRBV18	TRBJ2-3	TRBD2	.	CASSPPLAGPADTQYF	TGTGCCAGCTCACCACCCCTAGCGGGACCCGCAGATACGCAGTATTTT
TRBV25-1	TRBJ1-2	.	medium-sized	CASSETTNYGYTF	TGTGCCAGCAGTGAAACCACAAACTATGGCTACACCTTC
TRBV5-4	TRBJ2-7	.	few	CASSRDRLNEQYF	TGTGCCAGCAGTAGGGACCGACTGAACGAGCAGTACTTC
TRBV20-1	TRBJ2-7	.	medium-sized	CSARAREYEQYF	TGCAGTGCTAGAGCTCGGGAATACGAGCAGTACTTC
TRBV20-1	TRBJ2-7	TRBD2	many	CSPQGLANYEQYF	TGCAGTCCCCAGGGACTAGCGAACTACGAGCAGTACTTC
TRBV24-1	TRBJ2-2	.	many	CATSETPGQNTGELFF	TGTGCCACCAGTGAAACTCCGGGACAGAACACCGGGGAGCTGTTTTTT
TRBV5-1	TRBJ2-7	.	few	CASSLAPQGPISYEQYF	TGCGCCAGCAGCTTGGCCCCCCAGGGCCCCATCTCCTACGAGCAGTACTTC
TRBV7-8	TRBJ1-1	.	many	CASSLKGLTEAFF	TGTGCCAGCAGCTTAAAGGGGTTGACTGAAGCTTTCTTT
TRBV7-2	TRBJ1-2	TRBD1	few	CASSLAPSTTGGNYGYTF	TGTGCCAGCAGCTTAGCCCCCTCTACGACAGGGGGGAACTATGGCTACACCTTC
TRBV6-2/TRBV6-3	TRBJ2-5	.	few	CASSYPQRSYQETQYF	TGTGCCAGCAGTTACCCCCAGCGATCGTACCAAGAGACCCAGTACTTC
TRBV6-1	TRBJ1-4	TRBD1	many	CASSLGQSNEKLFF	TGTGCCAGCAGTTTGGGACAGTCTAATGAAAAACTGTTTTTT
TRBV12-3/TRBV12-4	TRBJ2-7	.	.	CPSSGRDSRGEQYF	TGTCCCAGCAGTGGGAGGGACAGCCGTGGAGAGCAGTACTTC
TRBV30	TRBJ1-3	.	medium-sized	CAWSVGIAGNTIYF	TGTGCCTGGAGTGTAGGAATTGCTGGAAACACCATATATTTT
TRBV3-1	TRBJ2-7	TRBD1	many	CASQRTGNSYEQYF	TGTGCCAGCCAACGGACAGGGAACTCCTACGAGCAGTACTTC
TRBV12-3/TRBV12-4	TRBJ2-2	TRBD1	many	CASRRTGRTGELFF	TGTGCCAGCAGGAGGACAGGGCGAACCGGGGAGCTGTTTTTT
TRBV30	TRBJ1-5	.	.	CAWSEGGYQPQHF	TGTGCCTGGAGCGAGGGGGGCTATCAGCCCCAGCATTTT
TRBV20-1	TRBJ2-1	TRBD2	many	CSASVLGSGRTYNEQFF	TGCAGTGCTAGTGTACTGGGAAGCGGGAGGACATACAATGAGCAGTTCTTC
TRBV19	TRBJ2-2	.	many	CASSASGTGELFF	TGTGCCAGTAGTGCATCAGGGACCGGGGAGCTGTTTTTT
TRBV5-6	TRBJ2-3	.	.	CASSPRLDTQYF	TGTGCCAGCAGCCCCCGGCTGGATACGCAGTATTTT
TRBV7-2	TRBJ1-2	.	.	CASSPAVHGYTF	TGTGCCAGCAGCCCCGCCGTCCATGGCTACACCTTC
TRBV6-1	TRBJ1-4	.	few	CASSLGQPNEKLFF	TGTGCCAGCAGCCTCGGACAGCCTAATGAAAAACTGTTTTTT
TRBV20-1	TRBJ2-2	TRBD2	many	CSAREAGVDTGELFF	TGCAGTGCTAGAGAGGCGGGGGTGGACACCGGGGAGCTGTTTTTT
TRBV5-4	TRBJ1-1	.	.	CASRTGGAKNTEAFF	TGTGCCAGCAGGACCGGAGGGGCCAAGAACACTGAAGCTTTCTTT
TRBV4-2	TRBJ2-3	.	medium-sized	CASSQTGRVASTDTQYF	TGTGCCAGCAGCCAGACGGGGCGGGTTGCTAGCACAGATACGCAGTATTTT
TRBV28	TRBJ2-7	TRBD2	once	CASTIRGTSNHEQYF	TGTGCCAGCACTATCCGAGGGACTAGCAACCACGAGCAGTACTTC
TRBV18	TRBJ2-5	.	many	CASSPQETQYF	TGTGCCAGCTCACCACAAGAGACCCAGTACTTC
TRBV7-7	TRBJ2-3	.	.	CASSPHLPGAGTDTQYF	TGTGCTAGCAGCCCACACCTCCCGGGTGCAGGCACAGATACGCAGTATTTT
TRBV20-1	TRBJ2-3	TRBD2	.	CSANNPELAGGTDTQYF	TGCAGTGCCAATAACCCCGAGCTAGCGGGGGGCACAGATACGCAGTATTTT
TRBV9	TRBJ2-7	.	few	CASSVSPLTSSYEQYF	TGTGCCAGCAGCGTAAGTCCCCTGACTAGCTCCTACGAGCAGTACTTC
TRBV28	TRBJ1-1	.	medium-sized	CASRLQGITEAFF	TGTGCCAGCAGACTACAGGGCATCACTGAAGCTTTCTTT
TRBV10-3	TRBJ2-1	.	many	CAISLDLGDEQFF	TGTGCCATCAGCCTTGATCTGGGTGATGAGCAGTTCTTC
TRBV11-2	TRBJ1-6	.	many	CASSFGNSPLHF	TGTGCCAGCAGCTTTGGTAATTCACCCCTCCACTTT
TRBV2	TRBJ2-2	TRBD2	many	CASHSGTSNTGELFF	TGTGCCAGCCACTCCGGGACTAGCAACACCGGGGAGCTGTTTTTT
TRBV20-1	TRBJ2-1	.	few	CSASKGGGQDNEQFF	TGCAGTGCTAGCAAAGGGGGAGGCCAGGACAATGAGCAGTTCTTC
TRBV28	TRBJ2-3	.	few	CASSLRPADTQYF	TGTGCCAGCAGTTTACGTCCGGCAGATACGCAGTATTTT
TRBV4-1	TRBJ2-3	.	few	CASSQEEVGLGTDTQYF	TGCGCCAGCAGCCAAGAGGAGGTTGGTTTAGGCACAGATACGCAGTATTTT
TRBV20-1	TRBJ1-2	.	many	CSASDPRRYGYTF	TGCAGTGCTAGCGACCCACGGCGCTATGGCTACACCTTC
TRBV28	TRBJ2-7	TRBD1	large	CASRRTGTGFSFFLF	TGTGCCAGCAGGCGCACCGGGACAGGGTTTTCATTTTTCTTATTC
TRBV2	TRBJ2-7	.	many	CASSRAGSSYEQYF	TGTGCCAGCAGTAGGGCTGGGAGCTCCTACGAGCAGTACTTC
TRBV12-5	TRBJ2-1	.	.	CASGLDVVNEQFF	TGTGCTAGTGGTTTGGATGTGGTCAATGAGCAGTTCTTC
TRBV6-1	TRBJ1-1	TRBD1	.	CASRGTVLTEAFF	TGTGCCAGCAGGGGGACAGTTTTGACTGAAGCTTTCTTT
TRBV12-3/TRBV12-4	TRBJ2-1	TRBD2	medium-sized	CASSLTTSGSNEQFF	TGTGCCAGCAGTTTAACGACTAGCGGGAGCAATGAGCAGTTCTTC
TRBV6-1	TRBJ1-2	TRBD1	medium-sized	CASSDWTGEVDYGYTF	TGTGCCAGCAGCGACTGGACAGGGGAGGTCGACTATGGCTACACCTTC
TRBV29-1	TRBJ1-5	.	.	CSVVQGQLQHF	TGCAGCGTAGTACAGGGACAACTCCAGCATTTT
TRBV27	TRBJ1-1	.	medium-sized	CASRGAMNTEAFF	TGTGCCAGCAGGGGAGCAATGAACACTGAAGCTTTCTTT
TRBV11-2	TRBJ2-1	TRBD2	.	CASSSGLAGEQFF	TGTGCCAGCAGCTCGGGACTAGCCGGTGAGCAGTTCTTC
TRBV11-2	TRBJ1-5	.	many	CASSLDLGQPQHF	TGTGCCAGCAGCTTAGATCTAGGTCAGCCCCAGCATTTT
TRBV6-1	TRBJ2-5	.	few	CASSELYNVQETQYF	TGTGCCAGCAGTGAATTATACAACGTACAAGAGACCCAGTACTTC
TRBV3-1	TRBJ2-7	.	many	CASSQVGRTYEQYF	TGTGCCAGCAGCCAAGTAGGCAGGACCTACGAGCAGTACTTC